A selection of T cell receptor beta chains follows, all from one sample in a study of tumor-infiltrating lymphocytes in primary liver carcinoma. TCRdb independently ran MiXCR on the multiplex PCR reads; one entry per CDR3 protein. In the table there are approximately 40,000 distinct CDR3 sequences, under 75% of which are singletons. The material sequenced was liver tumor tissue from sampling region 4. These receptor sequences come from a man in his forties with primary liver carcinoma and hepatitis B virus infection. Both conserved end residues are part of each CDR3. The order of the fields is clone size, V gene, D gene, J gene, CDR3 protein, CDR3 DNA. D genes are given only for firm matches. A row's size may be missing; if present it is once, few, many or a size class.

clone size: NA; V gene: TRBV30; D gene: TRBD2; J gene: TRBJ2-3; CDR3 protein: CAWSRLAFTETQYF; CDR3 DNA: TGTGCCTGGAGTCGACTAGCGTTCACAGAAACGCAGTATTTT
clone size: NA; V gene: TRBV24-1; D gene: NA; J gene: TRBJ2-1; CDR3 protein: CATSGLQGEQFF; CDR3 DNA: TGTGCCACCAGTGGACTGCAAGGCGAGCAGTTCTTC
clone size: medium-sized; V gene: TRBV4-3; D gene: TRBD1; J gene: TRBJ1-4; CDR3 protein: CASSRGQGGEKLFF; CDR3 DNA: TGCGCCAGCAGCCGCGGACAGGGGGGAGAAAAACTGTTTTTT
clone size: NA; V gene: TRBV29-1; D gene: NA; J gene: TRBJ1-1; CDR3 protein: CSVMTRIGNTEAFF; CDR3 DNA: TGCAGCGTCATGACACGAATTGGAAACACTGAAGCTTTCTTT
clone size: NA; V gene: TRBV6-1; D gene: NA; J gene: TRBJ2-5; CDR3 protein: CVSAPSWGRQETQYF; CDR3 DNA: TGTGTCAGCGCCCCCTCTTGGGGGAGACAAGAGACCCAGTACTTC
clone size: NA; V gene: TRBV11-2; D gene: NA; J gene: TRBJ1-4; CDR3 protein: CANSFRAASENLFF; CDR3 DNA: TGTGCCAACAGCTTTAGGGCGGCGAGCGAAAATCTGTTTTTT
clone size: NA; V gene: TRBV6-2/TRBV6-3; D gene: NA; J gene: TRBJ1-5; CDR3 protein: CAGSYSGRVSNQPQHF; CDR3 DNA: TGTGCCGGCAGTTACTCCGGCCGTGTGAGCAATCAGCCCCAGCATTTT
clone size: NA; V gene: TRBV6-5; D gene: NA; J gene: TRBJ2-5; CDR3 protein: CASNQHGWEDTQYF; CDR3 DNA: TGTGCCAGCAACCAACATGGGTGGGAAGATACCCAGTACTTC
clone size: NA; V gene: TRBV29-1; D gene: NA; J gene: TRBJ1-2; CDR3 protein: CSVSHDGYYYCYTF; CDR3 DNA: NA
clone size: NA; V gene: TRBV29-1; D gene: TRBD1; J gene: TRBJ1-1; CDR3 protein: CSVGTGRGMNTEALF; CDR3 DNA: TGCAGCGTTGGGACAGGGCGTGGCATGAACACTGAAGCTCTCTTT
clone size: medium-sized; V gene: TRBV12-3/TRBV12-4; D gene: TRBD2; J gene: TRBJ2-2; CDR3 protein: CASTPLAALGWELFF; CDR3 DNA: TGTGCCAGCACCCCACTAGCGGCCCTCGGCTGGGAGCTGTTTTTT
clone size: NA; V gene: TRBV7-9; D gene: NA; J gene: TRBJ1-4; CDR3 protein: CASSVHRVLREKLFF; CDR3 DNA: TGTGCCAGCAGCGTCCACAGGGTATTGCGTGAAAAACTGTTTTTT
clone size: once; V gene: TRBV11-2; D gene: NA; J gene: TRBJ2-7; CDR3 protein: CDSNSNRNPYGQYF; CDR3 DNA: TGTGACAGCAACTCTAACAGGAACCCCTACGGGCAGTACTTC
clone size: NA; V gene: TRBV28; D gene: TRBD1; J gene: TRBJ1-2; CDR3 protein: CAAADRCYGYTF; CDR3 DNA: TGTGCCGCCGCGGACAGGTGCTATGGCTACACCTTC
clone size: many; V gene: TRBV5-1; D gene: TRBD2; J gene: TRBJ2-3; CDR3 protein: CASRESSGSSTDTQYF; CDR3 DNA: TGCGCCAGCAGGGAGTCTAGCGGGAGTTCCACAGATACGCAGTATTTT
clone size: NA; V gene: TRBV6-4; D gene: NA; J gene: TRBJ2-3; CDR3 protein: CASRDSQSWSTDTQYF; CDR3 DNA: TGTGCCAGTAGGGACTCACAGAGCTGGAGCACAGATACGCAGTATTTT
clone size: NA; V gene: TRBV29-1; D gene: TRBD1; J gene: TRBJ2-3; CDR3 protein: CSVDAKGATQYF; CDR3 DNA: TGCAGTGTTGACGCCAAGGGGGCTACGCAGTATTTT
clone size: NA; V gene: TRBV5-6; D gene: NA; J gene: TRBJ2-5; CDR3 protein: CASSNTGQATRYF; CDR3 DNA: TGTGCCAGCAGCAATACCGGCCAGGCGACCCGGTACTTC
clone size: NA; V gene: TRBV11-1; D gene: NA; J gene: TRBJ2-2; CDR3 protein: CASSFWDIGELFF; CDR3 DNA: TGTGCCAGCAGCTTCTGGGACATAGGGGAGCTGTTTTTT
clone size: NA; V gene: TRBV11-1; D gene: NA; J gene: TRBJ2-4; CDR3 protein: CASSPPIPKNIQYF; CDR3 DNA: TGTGCCAGCAGCCCCCCCATACCCAAAAACATTCAGTATTTC
clone size: NA; V gene: TRBV5-1; D gene: NA; J gene: TRBJ2-7; CDR3 protein: CASGSNDGTSYEQYF; CDR3 DNA: TGCGCCAGCGGCTCCAACGACGGGACCTCCTACGAGCAATACTTC
clone size: NA; V gene: TRBV5-1; D gene: TRBD2; J gene: TRBJ2-1; CDR3 protein: CASSHGGSGIRLNEQFF; CDR3 DNA: TGCGCTAGCAGCCACGGAGGAAGCGGGATTCGCCTTAATGAGCAGTTCTTC
clone size: NA; V gene: TRBV28; D gene: TRBD2; J gene: TRBJ2-3; CDR3 protein: CTSSLRLLAGATDTHYF; CDR3 DNA: TGTACCAGCAGTTTACGGCTGCTAGCGGGAGCTACAGATACGCATTATTTT
clone size: NA; V gene: TRBV28; D gene: NA; J gene: TRBJ2-4; CDR3 protein: CASSTYRAKVKNIQYF; CDR3 DNA: TGTGCCAGCAGTACTTACCGGGCCAAGGTCAAAAACATTCAGTACTTC